The 10 T cell receptor beta chains below were found in one sample sequenced in a study of cytomegalovirus exposure and HLA in healthy donors. Using immunoSEQ multiplex PCR, the repertoire was profiled, and TCRdb retains in-frame clones only, with some absent. The sample has around 150,000 clones, more than 70% seen once; the top ten hold just under 3%. The sample consisted of PBMCs. These receptor sequences come from a young man in good health and CMV-seronegative.

The chain combines TRBV28 with TRBJ2-7, with TRBD1 matching over 10 bases. V trimming: 6 bases; J trimming: 4 bases; junction bases outside the gene matches: 12. Germline lookup yields CDR1 MDHEN and CDR2 SYDVKM. The CDR3 covers 16 residues. The CDR3 loop reads CASSHNPGQGNYEQYV. As DNA, the CDR3 is TGTGCCAGCAGCCACAACCCGGGACAGGGGAATTACGAGCAGTACGTC.

V usage is TRBV5-1 and J usage is TRBJ1-1; TRBD1 agrees at 8 bases. The CDR3 is made up of 15 amino acids. With V trimmed by 4 bases and J by 1 base, 6 bases remained unmatched. Germline V gene sequence: CDR1 SGHRS, CDR2 YFSETQ. The CDR3 spells CASSGGDRGNTEAFF. Here the CDR3 DNA reads TGCGCCAGCAGCGGGGGAGACAGGGGGAACACTGAAGCTTTCTTT.

The genes are TRBV29-1 and TRBJ1-1; the D is unclear. There are 13 residues in the CDR3. In germline, CDR1 is SQVTM, CDR2 ANQGSEA. Trimming removed 3 bases from V and 0 bases from J, with 8 bases in between. CDR3 coding DNA: TGCAGCGTTGATAAGCGGATGAACACTGAAGCTTTCTTT. The encoded protein is CSVDKRMNTEAFF.

This clone was seen a single time. This chain uses TRBV29-1 with TRBJ2-3; 8 bases agree with TRBD2. This CDR3 has 18 amino acids. Germline V gives CDR1 SQVTM, CDR2 ANQGSEA. After removal of 0 bases from V and 0 bases from J, the junction contained 11 bases not matched to a gene. The DNA of the CDR3 is TGCAGCGTTGAAGATCGAGCGGGGGATGTTTTGAGCACAGATACGCAGTATTTT. It is translated as CSVEDRAGDVLSTDTQYF.

This chain links TRBV4-1 with TRBJ2-2, with 7 bases matching TRBD2. The J segment lost 2 bases and the V segment lost 2 bases, leaving 2 bases of the junction unmatched. The germline V gene has CDR1 MGHRA and CDR2 YSYEKL. The CDR3 is made up of 15 amino acids. The CDR3 DNA reads as TGCGCCAGCAGCCAAAGCGGGGCCAACACCGGGGAGCTGTTTTTT. As protein: CASSQSGANTGELFF.

The chain combines TRBV27 with TRBJ2-7; possible D gene TRBD1, 5 bases. The germline CDR1 and CDR2 sequences are MNHEY and SMNVEV (reference sequence). CDR3 size: 16 residues. Trimming shortened V by 5 bases and J by 3 bases, and 20 bases separated the two germline ends. The CDR3 reads CASSPARQPLDYEQYF. The CDR3 nucleotides are TGTGCCAGCAGTCCCGCACGACAGCCCCTAGACTACGAGCAGTACTTC.

The V and J genes are TRBV6-5 and TRBJ2-7; TRBD1 might be the D (5 bases). CDR1 and CDR2 from the germline V gene are MNHEY and SVGAGI. The CDR3 is made up of 12 amino acids. The V and J ends lost 4 bases and 4 bases respectively, with 8 bases between them. DNA of the CDR3: TGTGCCAGCAGTTGGTCAGGGTACGAGCAGTACTTC. Protein: CASSWSGYEQYF.

This chain connects TRBV5-6 to TRBJ1-5; D gene uncertain. V lost 4 bases and J lost 3, with 5 bases in between. The CDR3 spans 12 residues. Per germline, CDR1 SGHDT and CDR2 YYEEEE. This CDR3 reads CASSVYNQPQHF. The CDR3 DNA follows: TGTGCCAGCAGCGTCTACAATCAGCCCCAGCATTTT. Combining the CDR3 with reference TRBV5-6 and TRBJ1-5 gives the whole variable domain DAGVTQSPTHLIKTRGQQVTLRCSPKSGHDTVSWYQQALGQGPQFIFQYYEEEERQRGNFPDRFSGHQFPNYSSELNVNALLLGDSALYLCASSVYNQPQHFGDGTRLSIL.

CDR3 bases: TGTGCCAGCAGCGGGGGCCCAGACTTTTCCTACGAGCAGTACGTC. Translation: CASSGGPDFSYEQYV. The rearrangement uses TRBV5-6 and TRBJ2-7, with a tentative D call TRBD1 (6 bases). The germline V and J ends were trimmed by 4 bases and 1 base, with 15 bases remaining between them. Germline V gene sequence: CDR1 SGHDT, CDR2 YYEEEE. The CDR3 consists of 15 residues.

The genes are TRBV6-6 and TRBJ2-7; tentative D call: TRBD2 (5 bases). The ends were cut back, 2 bases at V and 11 bases at J, with 19 bases in the middle. From germline, CDR1 is MNHNY and CDR2 SVGAGI (reference sequence). The CDR3 has 14 residues. CDR3 region: CASSYGQVRHGEYF. The CDR3 DNA sequence: TGTGCCAGCAGTTACGGTCAGGTCCGACACGGGGAGTACTTC.